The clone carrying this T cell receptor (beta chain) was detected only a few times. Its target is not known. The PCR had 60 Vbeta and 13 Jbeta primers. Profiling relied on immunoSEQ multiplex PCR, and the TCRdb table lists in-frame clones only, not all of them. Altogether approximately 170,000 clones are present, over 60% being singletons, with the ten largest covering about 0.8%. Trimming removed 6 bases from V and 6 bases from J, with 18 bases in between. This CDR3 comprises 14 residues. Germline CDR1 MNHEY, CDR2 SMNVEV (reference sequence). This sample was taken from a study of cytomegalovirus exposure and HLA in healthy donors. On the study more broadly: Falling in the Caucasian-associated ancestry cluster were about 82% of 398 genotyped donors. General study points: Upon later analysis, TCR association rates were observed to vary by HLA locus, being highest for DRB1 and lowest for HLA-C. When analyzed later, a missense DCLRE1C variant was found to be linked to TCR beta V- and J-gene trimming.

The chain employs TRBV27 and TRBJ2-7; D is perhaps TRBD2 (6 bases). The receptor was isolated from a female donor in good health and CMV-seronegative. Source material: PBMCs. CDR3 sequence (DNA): TGTGCCAGCAGGCGGGACCGCTCAGCGAGCGAGCAGTACTTC. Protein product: CASRRDRSASEQYF.